This T cell receptor beta chain was sequenced for a study of blood T cell repertoires in COVID-19. The wider study: From T cells, B-cell-depleted T cells, or PBMCs came the material, which was cDNA or gDNA.

Method: immunoSEQ multiplex PCR; TCRdb's copy keeps in-frame clones and lacks some. The sample contains around 200,000 clones, roughly 86% of which appear only once. The CDR3 has 15 residues. The V segment lost 5 bases and the J segment 6 bases; nucleotides outside the gene matches: 10. The germline V gene has CDR1 MNHEY and CDR2 SMNVEV (reference sequence). The TCR sequence derives from a man in his forties or fifties with active or convalescent COVID-19. What was sequenced was peripheral blood. The V and J genes are TRBV27 and TRBJ2-1, with 7 nucleotides matching TRBD2. CDR3 coding DNA: TGTGCCAGCAGTCAAGGACTAGTTCTGGGCAATGAGCAGTTCTTC. The encoded protein is CASSQGLVLGNEQFF.